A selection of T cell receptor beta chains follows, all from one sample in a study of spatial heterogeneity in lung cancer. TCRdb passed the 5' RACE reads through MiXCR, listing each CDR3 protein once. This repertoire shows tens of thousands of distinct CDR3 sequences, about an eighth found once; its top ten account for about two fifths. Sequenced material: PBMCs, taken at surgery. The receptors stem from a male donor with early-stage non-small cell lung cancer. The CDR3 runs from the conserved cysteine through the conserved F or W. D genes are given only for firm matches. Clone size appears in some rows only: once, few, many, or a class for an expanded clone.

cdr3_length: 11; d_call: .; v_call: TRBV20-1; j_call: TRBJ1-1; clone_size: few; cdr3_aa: CSYQGYTEAFF; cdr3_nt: TGCAGCTATCAGGGGTATACGGAAGCTTTCTTT
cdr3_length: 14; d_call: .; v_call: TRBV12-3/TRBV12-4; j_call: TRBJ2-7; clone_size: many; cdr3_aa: CASSLGGQVYEQYF; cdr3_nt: TGTGCCAGCAGTTTAGGAGGGCAGGTCTACGAGCAGTACTTC
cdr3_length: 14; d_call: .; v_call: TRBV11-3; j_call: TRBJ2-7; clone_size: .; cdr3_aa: CASSLRHDVNEQYF; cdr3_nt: TGTGCCAGCAGCCTCCGACACGACGTTAACGAGCAGTACTTC
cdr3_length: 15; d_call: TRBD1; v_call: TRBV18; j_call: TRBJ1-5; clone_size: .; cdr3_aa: CASSGTGVSNQPQHF; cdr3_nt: TGTGCCAGCTCCGGGACAGGGGTTAGCAATCAGCCCCAGCATTTT
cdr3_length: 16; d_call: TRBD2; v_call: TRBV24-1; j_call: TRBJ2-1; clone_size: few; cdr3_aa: CATSDSGAGGPDEQFF; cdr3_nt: TGTGCCACCAGTGATTCCGGCGCGGGAGGGCCTGATGAGCAGTTCTTC
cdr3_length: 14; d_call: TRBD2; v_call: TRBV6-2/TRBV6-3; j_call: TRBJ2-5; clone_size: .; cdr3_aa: CASSPGLAGGTQYF; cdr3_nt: TGTGCCAGCAGCCCAGGACTAGCGGGAGGAACCCAGTACTTC
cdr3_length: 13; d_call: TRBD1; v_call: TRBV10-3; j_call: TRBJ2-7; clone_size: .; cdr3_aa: CAISDVGQGKKYF; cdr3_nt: TGTGCCATCAGTGATGTTGGACAGGGAAAAAAGTACTTC
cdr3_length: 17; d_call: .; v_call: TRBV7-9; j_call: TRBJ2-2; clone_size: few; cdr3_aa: CASRSHGGLRGTGELFF; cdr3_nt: TGTGCCAGCAGATCACATGGGGGACTGCGGGGCACCGGGGAGCTGTTTTTT
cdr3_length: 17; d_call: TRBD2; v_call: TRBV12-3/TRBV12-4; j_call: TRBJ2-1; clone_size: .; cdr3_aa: CASSLGHGGGTVNEQFF; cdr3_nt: TGTGCCAGCAGCTTGGGGCATGGGGGAGGGACGGTCAATGAGCAGTTCTTC
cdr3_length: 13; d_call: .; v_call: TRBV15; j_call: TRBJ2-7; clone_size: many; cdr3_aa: CATSRTGSYEQYF; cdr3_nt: TGTGCCACCAGCAGGACAGGTAGCTACGAGCAGTACTTC
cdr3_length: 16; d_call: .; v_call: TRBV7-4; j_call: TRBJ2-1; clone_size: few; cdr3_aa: CASSPGTMLLDNEQFF; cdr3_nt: TGTGCCAGCAGCCCAGGGACAATGCTTTTGGACAATGAGCAGTTCTTC
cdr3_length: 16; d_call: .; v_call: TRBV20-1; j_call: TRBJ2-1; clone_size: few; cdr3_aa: CSAILTGLAIYNEQFF; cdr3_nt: TGCAGTGCTATTTTAACCGGGCTAGCGATTTACAATGAGCAGTTCTTC
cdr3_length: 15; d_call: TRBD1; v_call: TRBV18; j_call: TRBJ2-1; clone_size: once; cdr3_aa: CASSGQGIFGNGQFF; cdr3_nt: TGTGCCAGCTCTGGACAGGGGATCTTCGGGAATGGGCAGTTCTTC
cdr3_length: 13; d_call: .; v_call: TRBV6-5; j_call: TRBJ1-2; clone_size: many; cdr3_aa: CASRSQGFYGYTF; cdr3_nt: TGTGCCAGCAGGTCACAGGGCTTCTATGGCTACACCTTC
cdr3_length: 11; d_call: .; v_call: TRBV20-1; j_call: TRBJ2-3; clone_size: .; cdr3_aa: CSTTFTDTQYF; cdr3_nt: TGCAGTACCACCTTCACAGATACGCAGTATTTT
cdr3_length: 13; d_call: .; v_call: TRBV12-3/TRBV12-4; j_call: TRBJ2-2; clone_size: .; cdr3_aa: CASSSSVTGELFF; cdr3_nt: TGTGCCAGCAGCTCTAGCGTCACCGGGGAGCTGTTTTTT
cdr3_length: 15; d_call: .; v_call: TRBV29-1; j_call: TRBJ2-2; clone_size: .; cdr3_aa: CSVRTGARNTGELFF; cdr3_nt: TGCAGCGTTCGCACCGGGGCCCGAAACACCGGGGAGCTGTTTTTT
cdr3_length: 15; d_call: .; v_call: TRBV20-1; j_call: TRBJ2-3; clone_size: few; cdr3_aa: CSARVWGKDSDTQYF; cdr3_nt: TGCAGTGCTAGAGTGTGGGGTAAAGACTCAGATACGCAGTATTTT
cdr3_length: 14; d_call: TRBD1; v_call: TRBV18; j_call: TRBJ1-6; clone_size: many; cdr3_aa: CASSQDRGNSPLHF; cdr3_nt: TGTGCCAGCTCCCAGGACAGGGGGAATTCACCCCTCCACTTT
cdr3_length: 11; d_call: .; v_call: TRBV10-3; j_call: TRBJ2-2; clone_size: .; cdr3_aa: CAIRNTGELFF; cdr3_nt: TGTGCCATCAGGAACACCGGGGAGCTGTTTTTT
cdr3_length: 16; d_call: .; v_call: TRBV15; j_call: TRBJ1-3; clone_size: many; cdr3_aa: CATSSPDDSSGNTIYF; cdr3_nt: TGTGCCACCAGCAGCCCAGATGACAGCTCTGGAAACACCATATATTTT
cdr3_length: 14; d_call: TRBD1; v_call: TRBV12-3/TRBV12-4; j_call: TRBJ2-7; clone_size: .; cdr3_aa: CASSSDRGRYEQYF; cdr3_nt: TGTGCCAGCAGTTCGGACAGGGGAAGGTACGAGCAGTACTTC
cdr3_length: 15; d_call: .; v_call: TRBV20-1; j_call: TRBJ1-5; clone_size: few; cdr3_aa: CSARKGGLGNQPQHF; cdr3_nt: TGCAGTGCTAGAAAGGGGGGGCTTGGCAATCAGCCCCAGCATTTT
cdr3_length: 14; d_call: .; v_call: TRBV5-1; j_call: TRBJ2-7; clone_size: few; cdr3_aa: CASSLYSGTYEQYF; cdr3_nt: TGCGCCAGCAGCTTGTATTCCGGTACCTACGAGCAGTACTTC
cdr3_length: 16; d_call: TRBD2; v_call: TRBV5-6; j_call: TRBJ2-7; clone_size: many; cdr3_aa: CASSPFGGALGREQYF; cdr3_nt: TGTGCCAGCAGCCCATTCGGGGGGGCGCTTGGCCGCGAGCAGTACTTC
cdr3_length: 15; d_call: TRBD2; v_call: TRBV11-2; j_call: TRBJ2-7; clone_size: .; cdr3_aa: CASSSGLAGNYEQYF; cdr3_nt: TGTGCCAGCAGCTCCGGACTAGCGGGAAATTACGAGCAGTACTTC
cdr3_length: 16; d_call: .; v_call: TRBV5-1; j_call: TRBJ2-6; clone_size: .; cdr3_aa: CASSLEQGTGANVLTF; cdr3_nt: TGCGCCAGCAGCTTGGAGCAGGGGACTGGGGCCAACGTCCTGACTTTC
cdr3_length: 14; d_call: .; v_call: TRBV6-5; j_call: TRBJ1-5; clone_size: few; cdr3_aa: CASTVGRGGQPQHF; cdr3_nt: TGTGCCAGCACCGTGGGCAGGGGCGGGCAGCCCCAGCATTTT
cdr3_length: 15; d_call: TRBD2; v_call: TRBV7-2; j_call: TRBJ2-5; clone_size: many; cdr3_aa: CASSFGLDPEETQYF; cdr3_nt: TGTGCCAGCAGCTTCGGACTAGACCCCGAAGAGACCCAGTACTTC
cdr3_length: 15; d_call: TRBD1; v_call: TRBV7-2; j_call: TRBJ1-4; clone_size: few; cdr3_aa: CASSLLGTVNEKLFF; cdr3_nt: TGTGCCAGCAGCTTGCTGGGGACAGTTAATGAAAAACTGTTTTTT
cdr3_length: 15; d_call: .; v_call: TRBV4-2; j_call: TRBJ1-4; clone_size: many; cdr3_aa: CASSQEFYLGGSLFF; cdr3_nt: TGTGCCAGCAGCCAAGAATTTTACTTGGGGGGCTCACTGTTTTTT
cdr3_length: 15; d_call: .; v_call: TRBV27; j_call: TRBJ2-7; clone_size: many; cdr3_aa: CASSPQTARGSEQYF; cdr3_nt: TGTGCCAGCAGTCCCCAGACAGCTAGGGGGTCCGAGCAGTACTTC
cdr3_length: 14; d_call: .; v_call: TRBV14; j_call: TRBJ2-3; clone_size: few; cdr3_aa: CASSLFDSTDTQYF; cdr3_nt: TGTGCCAGCAGCCTCTTCGACAGTACAGATACGCAGTATTTT